This T cell receptor (beta chain) is from a study of blood T cell repertoires in COVID-19. The CDR3 contains 16 residues. Libraries were prepared by immunoSEQ multiplex PCR; TCRdb keeps only in-frame clonotypes and omits some of them. Altogether 81,000 or so clones are present, approximately 90% being singletons, with the ten largest covering 10% to 15%. The chain links TRBV12-2 to TRBJ1-2. TRBV12-2 is reported as a pseudogene. This clonotype originated in a man between 65 and 79 years old with active or convalescent COVID-19. Sequenced: peripheral blood. The CDR3 spells CASRLAVAGFKCGYTF. In DNA, the CDR3 is TGTGCAAGTCGCTTAGCGGTCGCGGGGTTTAAATGTGGCTACACCTTC.